Shown below are 22 T cell receptor beta chains from a single sample sequenced in a study of T cells in Graves' hyperthyroidism and ophthalmopathy. Amplification of TCR beta CDR3 regions was performed using RNA transcripts as template. Using the HTBI primer set, a first-round RT-PCR was run on the TCR CDR3. Using its own MiXCR run on the multiplex PCR reads, TCRdb lists one record per CDR3 protein. The repertoire includes approximately 370,000 distinct CDR3 sequences, about a sixth of them detected once, and 30% to 40% sits in the top ten. The source material was blood. The origin of the receptors is a woman younger than 45 with Graves' hyperthyroidism that later progressed to Graves' ophthalmopathy.

This clonotype was detected many times. The chain joins TRBV27 to TRBJ2-7; no definite D call. CDR1 is MNHEY, CDR2 SMNVEV, per germline (reference sequence). CDR3 length: 15 residues. Trimming removed 3 bases at V and 0 bases at J, with 12 bases between. CDR3 DNA sequence: TGTGCCAGCAGTTTTAGCCGGCAGGCCTCCTACGAGCAGTACTTC. Its protein is CASSFSRQASYEQYF.

This clonotype was detected many times. The rearrangement links TRBV5-6 to TRBJ1-6; D is undetermined. This CDR3 is 17 amino acids long. V was cut by 3 bases and J by 0 bases, with 13 bases left in between. Germline CDR1 is SGHDT and CDR2 is YYEEEE. The CDR3 nucleotides are TGTGCCAGCAGCTCGACGCGTCCGAGCTCCTATAATTCACCCCTCCACTTT. Protein: CASSSTRPSSYNSPLHF.

This clonotype was seen ten or more times. This chain's CDR3 is CASSLALQGVYNSPLHF. The CDR3 DNA reads as TGTGCCAGCAGCTTAGCTCTGCAGGGAGTCTATAATTCACCCCTCCACTTT. V and J are TRBV7-9 and TRBJ1-6, with TRBD1 as a possible D gene (5 bases). Germline loops: CDR1 SEHNR, CDR2 FQNEAQ (reference sequence). The CDR3 consists of 17 residues. The ends were cut back, 0 bases at V and 3 bases at J, with 12 bases in the middle.

This clonotype occurred many times. The chain links TRBV15 to TRBJ2-1; 9 bases align to TRBD2. Per germline, CDR1 LNHNV and CDR2 YYDKDF (reference sequence). The V segment lost 1 base and the J segment 0 bases; nucleotides outside the gene matches: 13. This CDR3 is built from 20 residues. CDR3 in DNA: TGTGCCACCAGCAGAGTAGGGGCTAGCGGGGCCCGAGCCTCCTACAATGAGCAGTTCTTC. This sequence encodes CATSRVGASGARASYNEQFF.

This clonotype showed up just a few times. The chain carries TRBV28 and TRBJ2-7; D gene unclear. The germline CDR1 and CDR2 sequences are MDHEN and SYDVKM. Deletions cut 6 bases from V and 4 bases from J, with 40 bases between. This CDR3 has 22 amino acids. The CDR3 nucleotides are TGTGCCAGCAGCCCTACACCGAATACTTGGCTCAGGTTAACCGGAACGCCTTACGAGCAGTACTTC. Protein: CASSPTPNTWLRLTGTPYEQYF.

Concerning this clonotype: The junction departs from the called germline gene at one end, perhaps through a read error. CDR3 bases: TGTGCCAGCAGTTTTCCCGGGGATCTGTTTTTT. This encodes CASSFPGDLFF. The V gene is TRBV12-3 or TRBV12-4, the J gene TRBJ2-2; D is possibly TRBD2 (5 bases). This CDR3 contains 11 residues.

This clonotype was observed at least ten times. The chain is built from TRBV28 and TRBJ2-1, with TRBD2 matching over 9 bases. The V and J ends lost 7 bases and 4 bases, in that order; junction bases with no gene match: 11. Germline assignment: CDR1 MDHEN and CDR2 SYDVKM. The CDR3 loop spans 16 amino acids. CDR3 in amino acids: CASIRLADTNYNEQFF. The CDR3 DNA reads TGTGCCAGCATACGACTAGCGGATACGAATTACAATGAGCAGTTCTTC.

This clonotype was detected ten times or more. This rearrangement joins TRBV27 to TRBJ1-2, with TRBD1 as a possible D gene (6 bases). Per germline, CDR1 MNHEY and CDR2 SMNVEV (reference sequence). V dropped 2 bases and J dropped 5 bases, with 9 bases sitting between them. The CDR3 runs to 13 residues. The CDR3 loop reads CASSLIQGYGYTF. As DNA, the CDR3 is TGTGCCAGCAGTTTAATACAGGGTTATGGCTACACCTTC.

This clonotype was seen a few times. The chain couples TRBV4-1 to TRBJ2-7, with 7 bases identical to TRBD2. The ends lost 0 bases at V and 3 bases at J; junction bases unmatched: 8. Germline assignment: CDR1 MGHRA and CDR2 YSYEKL. CDR3 length: 16 residues. CDR3 protein: CASSQDWAGAGYEQYF. CDR3 coding DNA: TGCGCCAGCAGCCAAGATTGGGCGGGAGCGGGCTACGAGCAGTACTTC.

DNA for the CDR3: TGCAGTGCTAGAGATACGGGGGCCGACACAGATACGCAGTATTTT. Protein sequence: CSARDTGADTDTQYF. The V and J genes are TRBV20-1 and TRBJ2-3; D may correspond to TRBD1 or TRBD2 (6 bases each). The ends were cut back, 0 bases at V and 2 bases at J, with 12 bases in the middle. Germline CDR1 and CDR2: DFQATT and SNEGSKA (reference sequence). This CDR3 has 15 amino acids.

This clonotype was seen ten or more times. The chain combines TRBV20-1 with TRBJ2-1; the D gene could be TRBD1 or TRBD2 (6 bases each). Germline V gene data show CDR1 as DFQATT and CDR2 as SNEGSKA (reference sequence). The CDR3 runs 12 residues. V lost 4 bases, J lost 9 bases, and 13 bases lay in between. CDR3 sequence: CSAKVGGREQFF. DNA of the CDR3: TGCAGTGCTAAGGTTGGGGGGCGTGAGCAGTTCTTC.

This chain joins TRBV11-2 and TRBJ1-1; no firm D call. The CDR3 covers 13 residues. The germline V gene has CDR1 SGHAT and CDR2 FQNNGV. V lost 5 bases to trimming and J lost 6 bases, with 13 bases between them. The CDR3 sequence: CASSINIGAEAFF. The CDR3 region has the DNA TGTGCCAGCAGCATCAACATCGGGGCTGAAGCTTTCTTT. The entire variable domain, with the rest obtained from reference TRBV11-2 and TRBJ1-1, is as follows: EAGVAQSPRYKIIEKRQSVAFWCNPISGHATLYWYQQILGQGPKLLIQFQNNGVVDDSQLPKDRFSAERLKGVDSTLKIQPAKLEDSAVYLCASSINIGAEAFFGQGTRLTVV.

The V call is TRBV6-5, the J call TRBJ2-5; possibly TRBD1 for D (6 bases). Trimming pared 3 bases from V and 7 bases from J, leaving 15 bases between. Germline loops: CDR1 MNHEY, CDR2 SVGAGI. There are 14 residues in the CDR3. The CDR3 here is CASSYTGEGGTQYF. CDR3 bases: TGTGCCAGCAGTTATACGGGCGAAGGGGGGACCCAGTACTTC.

This clonotype was recorded many times. The gene calls are TRBV3-1 and TRBJ2-5, with 12 bases aligning to TRBD2. This CDR3 has 15 amino acids. CDR1 is LGHDT, CDR2 YNNKEL, per germline (reference sequence). V shed 4 bases and J 3 bases; nucleotides not matched to a gene: 3. CDR3 residues: CASSRWTSGEETQYF. CDR3 DNA: TGTGCCAGCAGCCGGTGGACTAGCGGGGAAGAGACCCAGTACTTC.

Many counts were recorded for this clonotype. V and J are TRBV27 and TRBJ2-1; D possibly corresponds to TRBD2 (5 bases). The CDR3 length is 14 residues. V was clipped by 8 bases and J by 0 bases, with 11 bases between them. Germline V gene data show CDR1 as MNHEY and CDR2 as SMNVEV (reference sequence). CDR3: CASSTGSSYNEQFF. CDR3 bases: TGTGCCAGCTCGACGGGGAGCTCCTACAATGAGCAGTTCTTC.

The V and J genes are TRBV20-1 and TRBJ2-7; TRBD2 agrees at 13 bases. This CDR3 is built from 14 residues. Germline V gene lookup returns CDR1 DFQATT and CDR2 SNEGSKA (reference sequence). Trimming at V came to 0 bases and at J to 7 bases, leaving 3 bases not matched to a gene. The CDR3 protein is CSARDWTSGGEQYF. The CDR3 DNA is TGCAGTGCTAGAGATTGGACTAGCGGGGGAGAGCAGTACTTC.

The CDR3 here is CASSIASGFTDTEAFF. The CDR3 DNA is TGTGCCAGTAGTATAGCCTCAGGGTTCACGGACACTGAAGCTTTCTTT. This chain connects TRBV19 to TRBJ1-1; maybe TRBD1 (5 bases). Trimming took off 1 base at V and 3 bases at J, with 15 bases between the two ends. The CDR3 is 16 amino acids. Germline CDR1 is LNHDA and CDR2 is SQIVND (reference sequence).

Many counts were recorded for this clonotype. The CDR3: CASTRTGLNTEAFF. The CDR3 DNA follows: TGTGCCAGCACCAGGACAGGGCTGAACACTGAAGCTTTCTTT. The chain recombines TRBV27 with TRBJ1-1, with 8 bases identical to TRBD1. The CDR3 loop spans 14 amino acids. The V gene end was trimmed by 7 bases and the J gene end by 0 bases; junction bases not matched to a gene: 4. Per germline, CDR1 MNHEY and CDR2 SMNVEV (reference sequence).

The sample holds one count of this clonotype. V and J are TRBV6-2 or TRBV6-3 and TRBJ1-5; tentatively, D is TRBD1 (5 bases). V lost 7 bases and J lost 1, with 20 bases in between. Germline CDR1 reads MNHEY; CDR2 reads SVGEGT. The CDR3 is made up of 17 amino acids. The CDR3 is CASTIGWGRWSNQPQHF. CDR3 DNA: TGTGCCAGCACCATAGGCTGGGGCAGGTGGAGCAATCAGCCCCAGCATTTT.

The sample holds many counts of this clonotype. V is TRBV7-9 and J is TRBJ2-3; D is unclear. Germline CDR1 reads SEHNR; CDR2 reads FQNEAQ (reference sequence). Trimming shortened V by 4 bases and J by 2 bases, and 10 bases separated the two germline ends. The CDR3 totals 14 residues. CDR3 in amino acids: CASSSPGNTDTQYF. In DNA, the CDR3 is TGTGCCAGCAGCTCCCCGGGTAACACAGATACGCAGTATTTT.

There are many counts of this clonotype. J is TRBJ2-2 and V is TRBV2; D possibly corresponds to TRBD1 (5 bases). V was shortened by 1 base and J by 0 bases, with 6 bases between the two germline ends. Germline CDR1 SNHLY, CDR2 FYNNEI. This CDR3 contains 15 residues. The CDR3 spells CASSEGGPNTGELFF. CDR3 coding DNA: TGTGCCAGCAGTGAAGGGGGCCCGAACACCGGGGAGCTGTTTTTT.

This clonotype occurred a few times. This chain joins TRBV15 and TRBJ2-1; tentative D call: TRBD1 (5 bases). The CDR3 runs 14 residues. In germline, CDR1 is LNHNV, CDR2 YYDKDF (reference sequence). V was trimmed by 3 bases and J by 4 bases, leaving 10 bases between them. CDR3 coding DNA: TGTGCCACCAGCAGGGACACGCAGTACAATGAGCAGTTCTTC. Its translation: CATSRDTQYNEQFF.